This is a list of T cell receptor beta chains from one sample in a study of shared clonotypes between healthy human individuals. The assay was immunoSEQ multiplex PCR, and TCRdb's table has in-frame clones only and misses some. The profile shows around 2.1 million clones, approximately 94% of them singletons. The sequenced sample was naive CD8+ T cells from PBMCs. The receptors stem from a man between 18 and 29 years old in good health. Some clones in this sample may be carry-over from other donors' samples. Each CDR3 is given with its conserved first and last residue. D genes are given only for firm matches. Size tells how often a clone was seen (once, few, many) or the class of an expanded clone, and some rows leave it out.

.,TRBV10-3,TRBJ1-1,.,CAISGVGQTKQNTEAFF,TGTGCCATCAGTGGTGTTGGACAGACTAAACAGAACACTGAAGCTTTCTTT
.,TRBV5-1,TRBJ2-3,TRBD2,CASSLRKREGTDTQYF,TGCGCCAGCAGCTTGAGAAAGCGGGAGGGGACAGATACGCAGTATTTT
.,TRBV28,TRBJ2-1,.,CASSSPGERSYNEQFF,TGTGCCAGCAGTTCCCCGGGGGAGCGGTCCTACAATGAGCAGTTCTTC
.,TRBV7-3,TRBJ1-4,.,CASIRPPLNEKLFF,TGTGCCAGCATACGACCGCCCCTTAATGAAAAACTGTTTTTT
.,TRBV7-9,TRBJ2-3,TRBD1,CASTHDRGRTLASTDTQYF,TGTGCCAGCACCCATGACAGGGGCCGCACTCTTGCTAGCACAGATACGCAGTATTTT
.,TRBV29-1,TRBJ2-7,TRBD1,CSVDAQGAGEQYF,TGCAGCGTTGATGCACAGGGGGCGGGCGAGCAGTACTTC
.,TRBV27,TRBJ1-5,.,CASSLLGGRGNQPQHF,TGTGCCAGCAGTTTATTAGGGGGTAGGGGCAATCAGCCCCAGCATTTT
.,TRBV5-1,TRBJ2-1,.,CPSSAVHNEQFF,TGCCCCTCATCGGCGGTACACAATGAGCAGTTCTTC
.,TRBV28,TRBJ2-1,TRBD2,CASSPGAGKEFF,TGTGCCAGCAGTCCCGGAGCGGGAAAGGAGTTCTTC
.,TRBV27,TRBJ2-7,.,CASSLQGPSVSYEQYF,TGTGCCAGCAGTTTACAAGGCCCATCCGTATCCTACGAGCAGTACTTC
.,TRBV13,TRBJ2-7,.,CASSLEGAEGPYEQYF,TGTGCCAGCAGCTTAGAGGGTGCGGAGGGACCCTACGAGCAGTACTTC
.,TRBV4-1,TRBJ2-7,.,CASREEPSTLYEQYF,TGCGCCAGCAGGGAGGAGCCGTCGACCCTCTACGAGCAGTACTTC
.,TRBV27,TRBJ2-5,TRBD2,CASTRLAGTQETQYF,TGTGCCAGCACACGACTAGCGGGAACCCAAGAGACCCAGTACTTC
.,TRBV7-9,TRBJ1-3,.,CASSLIAAFSGNTIYF,TGTGCCAGCAGCTTAATCGCGGCGTTCTCCGGAAACACCATATATTTT
.,TRBV5-1,TRBJ2-5,TRBD2,CASSPGLAGNSETQYF,TGCGCCAGCAGCCCGGGACTAGCGGGAAATTCGGAGACCCAGTACTTC
few,TRBV10-1,TRBJ1-1,.,CASSENRNTEAFF,TGCGCCAGCAGTGAGAACAGGAACACTGAAGCTTTCTTT
once,TRBV9,TRBJ2-7,.,CASSVEGGGAYEQYF,TGTGCCAGCAGCGTGGAGGGAGGAGGAGCCTACGAGCAGTACTTC
.,TRBV19,TRBJ2-3,.,CASSIGGTSTDTQYF,TGTGCCAGTAGTATCGGCGGAACTAGCACAGATACGCAGTATTTT
once,TRBV5-1,TRBJ2-1,TRBD2,CASSLASGRFNEQFF,TGCGCCAGCAGCTTGGCTAGCGGGAGGTTTAATGAGCAGTTCTTC
once,TRBV7-9,TRBJ2-7,.,CASSHPGEGSFYEQYF,TGTGCCAGCAGCCACCCAGGGGAGGGTTCTTTTTACGAGCAGTACTTC
.,TRBV9,TRBJ2-6,.,CASSAPLSGGSGANVLTF,TGTGCCAGCAGCGCCCCTCTTTCTGGGGGCTCTGGGGCCAACGTCCTGACTTTC
.,TRBV30,TRBJ2-2,.,CAWSFGDTGELFF,TGTGCCTGGAGTTTTGGGGACACCGGGGAGCTGTTTTTT
.,TRBV27,TRBJ1-1,.,CASSLFRNTEAFF,TGTGCCAGCAGTTTGTTCAGGAACACTGAAGCTTTCTTT
once,TRBV5-5,TRBJ2-1,.,CASSSRGGFATVTYNEQFF,TGTGCCAGCAGCTCCCGGGGTGGTTTTGCGACCGTGACCTACAATGAGCAGTTCTTC
.,TRBV11-2,TRBJ2-1,.,CASSLGAFNEQFF,TGTGCCAGCAGCTTAGGGGCTTTCAATGAGCAGTTCTTC
many,TRBV19,TRBJ1-5,.,CASSIRDSNQPQHF,TGTGCCAGTAGTATCAGGGATAGCAATCAGCCCCAGCATTTT
.,TRBV15,TRBJ2-7,TRBD1,CATSFWTGAYEQYF,TGTGCCACCAGCTTTTGGACAGGGGCCTACGAGCAGTACTTC
.,TRBV28,TRBJ1-2,TRBD1,CASTLRTGVGYTF,TGTGCCAGCACCCTAAGGACAGGGGTCGGCTACACCTTC
once,TRBV4-3,TRBJ2-1,TRBD2,CASSPRTSFPYNEQFF,TGCGCCAGCAGCCCCAGGACTAGCTTCCCCTACAATGAGCAGTTCTTC
.,TRBV27,TRBJ1-1,TRBD1,CASSGGQGWGTEAFF,TGTGCCAGCAGTGGGGGACAGGGCTGGGGGACTGAAGCTTTCTTT
.,TRBV9,TRBJ2-2,TRBD1,CASRGGQADTGELFF,TGTGCCAGCAGAGGCGGACAGGCAGACACCGGGGAGCTGTTTTTT
once,TRBV9,TRBJ1-2,TRBD1,CASSVRDRTNYGYTF,TGTGCCAGCAGCGTTCGGGACAGGACTAACTATGGCTACACCTTC
once,TRBV7-6,TRBJ2-7,TRBD1,CASSSTGTGTYEQYF,TGTGCCAGCAGCTCCACCGGGACAGGGACCTACGAGCAGTACTTC
.,TRBV28,TRBJ2-7,.,CASSYTYEQYF,TGTGCCAGCAGTTACACCTACGAGCAGTACTTC
once,TRBV6-1,TRBJ1-5,TRBD1,CASSEGKGGPNSNQPQHF,TGTGCCAGCAGTGAAGGAAAAGGGGGCCCCAATAGCAATCAGCCCCAGCATTTT
once,TRBV5-1,TRBJ1-1,.,CASSLDWVMNTEAFF,TGCGCCAGCAGCTTGGACTGGGTCATGAACACTGAAGCTTTCTTT
.,TRBV27,TRBJ2-2,TRBD1,CASSARGYLGELFF,TGTGCCAGCAGTGCCAGGGGGTACCTTGGGGAGCTGTTTTTT
.,TRBV10-1,TRBJ2-7,.,CASSATELERSSYEQYF,TGCGCCAGCAGCGCCACCGAACTAGAAAGGAGCTCCTACGAGCAGTACTTC
.,TRBV6-1,TRBJ1-1,.,CASSEAWGVDMNTEAFF,TGTGCCAGCAGTGAAGCTTGGGGGGTCGACATGAACACTGAAGCTTTCTTT
.,TRBV9,TRBJ2-7,.,CASSPWYSGTTYEQYF,TGTGCCAGCAGCCCCTGGTATAGCGGAACCACCTACGAGCAGTACTTC
.,TRBV4-1,TRBJ2-7,.,CASSQTPGYEQYF,TGCGCCAGCAGCCAAACCCCCGGCTACGAGCAGTACTTC
.,TRBV7-9,TRBJ2-2,.,CASSTRNTGELFF,TGTGCCAGCAGCACTAGAAACACCGGGGAGCTGTTTTTT
.,TRBV11-2,TRBJ2-5,TRBD2,CASSLGWASGQETQYF,TGTGCCAGCAGCTTAGGGTGGGCTAGCGGGCAAGAGACCCAGTACTTC
.,TRBV5-1,TRBJ1-4,.,CASSLDSNEKLFF,TGCGCCAGCAGCTTGGACAGTAATGAAAAACTGTTTTTT
.,TRBV7-9,TRBJ2-1,.,CASSTGPMDEQFF,TGTGCCAGCAGTACGGGCCCCATGGATGAGCAGTTCTTC
.,TRBV29-1,TRBJ2-7,.,CSVVVGSYEQYF,TGCAGCGTTGTTGTAGGGTCCTACGAGCAGTACTTC